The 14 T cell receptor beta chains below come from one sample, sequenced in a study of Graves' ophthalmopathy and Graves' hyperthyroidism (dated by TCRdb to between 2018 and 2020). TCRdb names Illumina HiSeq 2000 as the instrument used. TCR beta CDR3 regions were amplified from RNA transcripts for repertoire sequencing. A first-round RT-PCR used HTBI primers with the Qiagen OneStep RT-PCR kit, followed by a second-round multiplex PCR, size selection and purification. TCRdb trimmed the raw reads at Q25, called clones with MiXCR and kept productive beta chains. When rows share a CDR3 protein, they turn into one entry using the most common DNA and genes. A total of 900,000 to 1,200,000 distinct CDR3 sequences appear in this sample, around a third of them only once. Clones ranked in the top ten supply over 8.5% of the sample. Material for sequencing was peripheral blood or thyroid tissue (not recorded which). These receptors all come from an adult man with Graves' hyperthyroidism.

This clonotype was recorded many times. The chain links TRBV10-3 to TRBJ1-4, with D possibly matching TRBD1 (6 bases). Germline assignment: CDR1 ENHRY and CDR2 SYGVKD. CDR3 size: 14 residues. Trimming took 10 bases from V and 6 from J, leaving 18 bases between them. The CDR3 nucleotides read TGTGCCACGAATCGAAGGGGGGGGGATGAAAAACTGTTTTTT. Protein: CATNRRGGDEKLFF.

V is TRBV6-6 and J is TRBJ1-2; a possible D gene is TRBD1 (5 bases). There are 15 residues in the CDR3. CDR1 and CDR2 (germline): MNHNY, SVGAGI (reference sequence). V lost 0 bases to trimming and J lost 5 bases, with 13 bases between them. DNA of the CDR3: TGTGCCAGCAGTTACTCCCCAGGGTCAGGGTATGGCTACACCTTC. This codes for CASSYSPGSGYGYTF.

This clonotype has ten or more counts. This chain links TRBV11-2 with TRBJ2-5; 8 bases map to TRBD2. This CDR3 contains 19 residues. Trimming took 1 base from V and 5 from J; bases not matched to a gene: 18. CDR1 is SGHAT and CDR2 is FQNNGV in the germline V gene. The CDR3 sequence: CASSLVLRGASSGWETQYF. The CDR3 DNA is TGTGCCAGCAGCTTAGTTCTGCGGGGGGCCTCGAGTGGCTGGGAGACCCAGTACTTC.

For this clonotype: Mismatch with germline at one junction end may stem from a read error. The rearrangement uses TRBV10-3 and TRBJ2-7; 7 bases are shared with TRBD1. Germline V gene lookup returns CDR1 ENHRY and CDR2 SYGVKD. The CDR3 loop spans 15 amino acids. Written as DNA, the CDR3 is TGTGCCAGCAGTTACTCACGAACAGGGGAGCCCCGCACGGACTTC. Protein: CASSYSRTGEPRTDF.

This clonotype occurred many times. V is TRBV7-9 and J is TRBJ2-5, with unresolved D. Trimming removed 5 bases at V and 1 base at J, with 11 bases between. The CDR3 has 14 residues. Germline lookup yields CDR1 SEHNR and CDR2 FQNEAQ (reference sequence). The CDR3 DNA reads TGTGCCAGCAGCCGAGAAGCGAGCCAAGAGACCCAGTACTTC. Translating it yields CASSREASQETQYF.

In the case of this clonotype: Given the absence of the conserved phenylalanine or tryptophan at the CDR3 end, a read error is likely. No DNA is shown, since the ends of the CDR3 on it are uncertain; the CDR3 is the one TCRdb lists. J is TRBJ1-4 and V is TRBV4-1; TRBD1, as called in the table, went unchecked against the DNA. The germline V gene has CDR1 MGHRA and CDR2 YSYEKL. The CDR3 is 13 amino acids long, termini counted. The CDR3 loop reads CASSQAPRTGWNY.

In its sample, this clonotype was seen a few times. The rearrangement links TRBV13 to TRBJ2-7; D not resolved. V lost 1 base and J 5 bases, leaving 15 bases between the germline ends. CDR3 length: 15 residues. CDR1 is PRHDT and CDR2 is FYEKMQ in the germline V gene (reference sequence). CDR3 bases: TGTGCCAGCAGCTTAGCTGGGTTAGGGAACCACGAGCAGTACTTC. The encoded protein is CASSLAGLGNHEQYF.

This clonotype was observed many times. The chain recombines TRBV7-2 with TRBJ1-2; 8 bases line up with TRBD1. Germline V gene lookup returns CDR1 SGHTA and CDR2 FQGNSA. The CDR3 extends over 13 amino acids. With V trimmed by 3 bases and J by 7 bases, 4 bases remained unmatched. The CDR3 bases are TGTGCCAGCAGCTTCGGACAGGGCTCTGGCTACACCTTC. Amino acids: CASSFGQGSGYTF.

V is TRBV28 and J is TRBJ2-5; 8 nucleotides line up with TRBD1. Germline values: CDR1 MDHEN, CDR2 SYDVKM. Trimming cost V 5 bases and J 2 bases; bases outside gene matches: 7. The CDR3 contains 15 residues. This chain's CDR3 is CASSTQGVLQETQYF. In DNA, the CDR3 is TGTGCCAGCAGTACACAGGGGGTACTACAAGAGACCCAGTACTTC.

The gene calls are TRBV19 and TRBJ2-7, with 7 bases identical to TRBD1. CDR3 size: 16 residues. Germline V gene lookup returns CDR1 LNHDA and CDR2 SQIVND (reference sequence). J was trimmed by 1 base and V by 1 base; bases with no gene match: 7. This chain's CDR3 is CASSIAWDSSSYEQYF. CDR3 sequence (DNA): TGTGCCAGTAGTATAGCGTGGGACAGTTCATCCTACGAGCAGTACTTC.

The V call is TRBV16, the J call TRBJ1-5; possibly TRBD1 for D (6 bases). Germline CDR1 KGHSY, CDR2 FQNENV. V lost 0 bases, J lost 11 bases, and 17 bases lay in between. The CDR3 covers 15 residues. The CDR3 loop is CASSQSFSGVQAQHF. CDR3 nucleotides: TGTGCCAGCAGCCAATCGTTTTCAGGGGTCCAGGCCCAGCATTTT.

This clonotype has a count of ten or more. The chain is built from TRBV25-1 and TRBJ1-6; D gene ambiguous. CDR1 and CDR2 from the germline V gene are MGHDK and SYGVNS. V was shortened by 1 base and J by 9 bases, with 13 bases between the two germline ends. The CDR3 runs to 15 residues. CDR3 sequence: CASSESRTWGSPLHF. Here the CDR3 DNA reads TGTGCCAGCAGTGAATCGAGGACGTGGGGTTCACCCCTCCACTTT.

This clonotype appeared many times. The CDR3 DNA follows: TGCAGCGTAGACAGGGATACCGGGGAGCTGTTTTTT. It is translated as CSVDRDTGELFF. The V and J genes are TRBV29-1 and TRBJ2-2; TRBD1 aligns across 7 bases. This CDR3 comprises 12 residues. Trimming at V came to 6 bases and at J to 5 bases, leaving 3 bases not matched to a gene. Germline V gene sequence: CDR1 SQVTM, CDR2 ANQGSEA.

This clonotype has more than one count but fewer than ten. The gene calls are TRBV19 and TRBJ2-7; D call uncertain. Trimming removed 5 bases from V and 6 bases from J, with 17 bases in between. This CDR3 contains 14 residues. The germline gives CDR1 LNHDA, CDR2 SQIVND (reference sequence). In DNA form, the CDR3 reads TGTGCCAGTAGTCCCTCCCATACGTCTTCCGAGCAGTACTTC. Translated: CASSPSHTSSEQYF.